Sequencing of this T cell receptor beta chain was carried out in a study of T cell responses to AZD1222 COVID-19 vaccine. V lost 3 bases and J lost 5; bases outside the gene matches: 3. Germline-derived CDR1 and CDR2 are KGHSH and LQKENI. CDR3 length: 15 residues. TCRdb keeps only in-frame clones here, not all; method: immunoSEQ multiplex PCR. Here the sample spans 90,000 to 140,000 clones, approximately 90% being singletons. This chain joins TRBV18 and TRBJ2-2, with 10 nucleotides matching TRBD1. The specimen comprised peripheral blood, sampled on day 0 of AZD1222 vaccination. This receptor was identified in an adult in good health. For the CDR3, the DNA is TGTGCCAGCTCACCCCCGGGACAGGGGACCGGGGAGCTGTTTTTT. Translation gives CASSPPGQGTGELFF.